This TCR beta chain originates from a study of cytomegalovirus exposure and HLA in healthy donors. This CDR3 region has 14 residues. Germline V CDR1 and CDR2: LNHDA, SQIVND (reference sequence). V shed 3 bases and J 3 bases; nucleotides not matched to a gene: 1. Researchers ran the PCR with 60 Vbeta and 13 Jbeta primers. Repertoires were generated with immunoSEQ multiplex PCR, while TCRdb's copy carries only in-frame clones and drops some. The data show approximately 90,000 clones, roughly 76% seen once. The source of this sequence is a male donor in good health and CMV-seronegative. Sequenced material: PBMCs. The V gene is TRBV19, the J gene TRBJ1-3, with 8 bases fitting TRBD1. In nucleotides, the CDR3 is TGTGCCAGTAGTATGACAGGGGTTGGAAACACCATATATTTT. Protein: CASSMTGVGNTIYF.